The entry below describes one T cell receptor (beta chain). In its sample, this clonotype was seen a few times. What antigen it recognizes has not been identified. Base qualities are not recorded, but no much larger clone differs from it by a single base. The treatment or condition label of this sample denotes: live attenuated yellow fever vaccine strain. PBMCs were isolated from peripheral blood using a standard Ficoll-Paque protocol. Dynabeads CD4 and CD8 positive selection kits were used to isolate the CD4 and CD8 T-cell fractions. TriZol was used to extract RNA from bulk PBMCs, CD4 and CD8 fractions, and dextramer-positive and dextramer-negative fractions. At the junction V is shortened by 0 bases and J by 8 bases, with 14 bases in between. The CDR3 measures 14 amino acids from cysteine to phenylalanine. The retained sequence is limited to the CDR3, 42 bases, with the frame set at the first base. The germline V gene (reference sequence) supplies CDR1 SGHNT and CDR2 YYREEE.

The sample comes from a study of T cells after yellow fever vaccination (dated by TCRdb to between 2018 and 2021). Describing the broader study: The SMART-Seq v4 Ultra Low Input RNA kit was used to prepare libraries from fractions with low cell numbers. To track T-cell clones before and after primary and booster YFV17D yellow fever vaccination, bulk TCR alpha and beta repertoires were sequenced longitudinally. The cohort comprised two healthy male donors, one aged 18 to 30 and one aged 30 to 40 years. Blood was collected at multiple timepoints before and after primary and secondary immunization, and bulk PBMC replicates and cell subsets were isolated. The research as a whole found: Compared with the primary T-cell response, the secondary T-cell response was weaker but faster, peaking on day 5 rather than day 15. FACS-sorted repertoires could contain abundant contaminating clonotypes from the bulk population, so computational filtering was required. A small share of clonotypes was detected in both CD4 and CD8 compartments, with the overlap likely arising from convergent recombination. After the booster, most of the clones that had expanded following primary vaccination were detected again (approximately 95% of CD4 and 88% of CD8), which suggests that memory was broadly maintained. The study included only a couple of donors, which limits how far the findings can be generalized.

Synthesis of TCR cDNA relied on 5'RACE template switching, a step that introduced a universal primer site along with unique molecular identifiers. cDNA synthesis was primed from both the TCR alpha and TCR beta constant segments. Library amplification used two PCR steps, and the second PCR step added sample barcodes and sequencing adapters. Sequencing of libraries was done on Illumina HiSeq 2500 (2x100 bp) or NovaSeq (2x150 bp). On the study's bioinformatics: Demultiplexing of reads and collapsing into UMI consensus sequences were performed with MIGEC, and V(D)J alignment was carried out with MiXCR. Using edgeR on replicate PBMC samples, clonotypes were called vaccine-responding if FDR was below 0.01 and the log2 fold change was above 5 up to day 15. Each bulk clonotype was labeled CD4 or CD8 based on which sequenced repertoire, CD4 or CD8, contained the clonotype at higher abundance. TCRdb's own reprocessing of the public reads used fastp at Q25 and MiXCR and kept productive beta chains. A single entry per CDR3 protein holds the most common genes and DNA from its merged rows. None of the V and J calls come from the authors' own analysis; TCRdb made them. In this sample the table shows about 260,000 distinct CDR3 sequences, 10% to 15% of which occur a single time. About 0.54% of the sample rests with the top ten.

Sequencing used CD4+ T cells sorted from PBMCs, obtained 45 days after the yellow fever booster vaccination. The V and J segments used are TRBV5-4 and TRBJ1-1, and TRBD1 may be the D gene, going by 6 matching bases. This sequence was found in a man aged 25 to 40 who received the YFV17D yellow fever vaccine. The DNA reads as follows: TGTGCCAGCAGCTTGGTGATCGGGCAGGGGGAAGCTTTCTTT. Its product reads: CASSLVIGQGEAFF.